The 25 T cell receptor beta chains in this list originate from one sample, sequenced in a study of CD8 T cells in ankylosing spondylitis. TCRdb passed the 5' RACE reads through MiXCR, listing each CDR3 protein once. Here the sample spans about 150,000 distinct CDR3 sequences, around 7.9% being singletons. Sequencing used blood, either unsorted or a sorted T cell fraction (not recorded which). Every receptor here comes from a female donor with ankylosing spondylitis or in good health (not recorded which).

This clonotype was detected many times. V usage is TRBV14 and J usage is TRBJ1-1; D remains ambiguous. Trimming removed 5 bases at V and 5 bases at J, with 12 bases between. Germline V gene lookup returns CDR1 SGHDN and CDR2 FVKESK. The CDR3 contains 13 residues. The CDR3 protein is CASSEVDETEAFF. CDR3 in DNA: TGTGCCAGCAGCGAAGTAGACGAGACTGAAGCTTTCTTT.

This clonotype was seen many times. This chain links TRBV5-6 with TRBJ2-5, with a tentative D call TRBD2 (6 bases). The germline V gene encodes CDR1 SGHDT and CDR2 YYEEEE. The CDR3 is made up of 14 amino acids. V gave up 4 bases and J gave up 5 bases, with 15 bases separating them. CDR3 loop: CASSRDSEGETQYF. The CDR3 nucleotides read TGTGCCAGCAGCAGAGACTCGGAGGGGGAGACCCAGTACTTC.

This clonotype was recorded at least ten times. The V gene is TRBV30, the J gene TRBJ1-1; 10 nucleotides agree with TRBD1. The germline V gene encodes CDR1 GTSNPN and CDR2 SVGIG (reference sequence). The V and J ends lost 0 bases and 12 bases, in that order; junction bases with no gene match: 7. The CDR3 covers 13 residues. CDR3 region: CAWSVWDRGKTFF. The CDR3 DNA follows: TGTGCCTGGAGTGTATGGGACAGGGGAAAAACTTTCTTT.

This clonotype was observed at least ten times. The V and J genes are TRBV20-1 and TRBJ2-5; D tentatively fits TRBD1 or TRBD2 (5 bases each). V lost 0 bases to trimming and J lost 1 base, with 15 bases between them. CDR1 is DFQATT, CDR2 SNEGSKA, per germline (reference sequence). The CDR3 contains 16 residues. The CDR3: CSARDSGATLQETQYF. CDR3 DNA sequence: TGCAGTGCTAGAGATTCCGGGGCCACTCTCCAAGAGACCCAGTACTTC.

The table lists this clonotype with a few counts. The chain uses TRBV7-2 and TRBJ1-3; 9 nucleotides agree with TRBD1. CDR1 SGHTA and CDR2 FQGNSA come from the germline V gene. V shed 0 bases, J shed 0 bases, and the junction held 3 bases outside the gene matches. The CDR3 runs 17 residues. The CDR3 DNA sequence: TGTGCCAGCAGCTTAGCGTCGGGACAGGGCTCTGGAAACACCATATATTTT. Protein sequence: CASSLASGQGSGNTIYF.

This clonotype was observed at least ten times. The genes are TRBV27 and TRBJ1-5, with D maybe TRBD1 (6 bases). The V gene lost 2 bases and the J gene lost 7 bases, with 15 bases spanning the gap. The CDR3 runs to 15 residues. CDR1 is MNHEY and CDR2 is SMNVEV in the germline V gene (reference sequence). CDR3 amino acids: CASSLRGGDYQPQHF. The CDR3 DNA reads TGTGCCAGCAGTTTAAGGGGGGGCGATTACCAGCCCCAGCATTTT.

Ten or more counts support this clonotype. This chain uses TRBV5-1 with TRBJ2-1; D remains unclear. The CDR3 totals 15 residues. The ends were cut back, 0 bases at V and 5 bases at J, with 12 bases in the middle. Germline CDR1 SGHRS, CDR2 YFSETQ. The chain's CDR3 is CASSLAGVRDNEQFF. The CDR3 bases are TGCGCCAGCAGCTTGGCTGGGGTTCGGGACAATGAGCAGTTCTTC.

In its sample, this clonotype was seen many times. V is TRBV11-2 and J is TRBJ1-2, with 10 bases that match TRBD1. V was clipped by 1 base and J by 6 bases; unmatched bases: 2. Germline V gives CDR1 SGHAT, CDR2 FQNNGV. The CDR3 consists of 14 residues. The CDR3 nucleotides are TGTGCCAGCAGCTTAGTGGGACAGGGGAATGGCTACACCTTC. This encodes CASSLVGQGNGYTF.

This clonotype has ten or more counts. The V gene is TRBV5-1, the J gene TRBJ2-2; D is perhaps TRBD1 (6 bases). CDR3 size: 15 residues. V shed 4 bases and J shed 1 base, with 11 bases lying between them. The germline CDR1 and CDR2 sequences are SGHRS and YFSETQ. For the CDR3, the DNA is TGCGCCAGCAGCAGATCGGGACAGAACACCGGGGAGCTGTTTTTT. This encodes CASSRSGQNTGELFF.

In its sample, this clonotype was seen many times. The chain joins TRBV20-1 to TRBJ2-3, with D uncertain. From germline, CDR1 is DFQATT and CDR2 SNEGSKA (reference sequence). The CDR3 is 11 residues long. Trimming removed 7 bases at V and 12 bases at J, with 17 bases between. The CDR3 region has the DNA TGCAGTGGGATCCTAGAAGGAACCCAGTATTTT. It translates to CSGILEGTQYF.

This clonotype was found many times. CDR3 sequence: CASSPNTGAKNIQYF. The CDR3 region has the DNA TGTGCCAGCAGTCCAAATACAGGGGCCAAAAACATTCAGTACTTC. The V and J genes are TRBV28 and TRBJ2-4, with D tentatively TRBD1 (6 bases). Trimming pared 5 bases from V and 1 base from J, leaving 12 bases between. Germline CDR1 reads MDHEN; CDR2 reads SYDVKM. The CDR3 totals 15 residues.

This clonotype was picked up many times. The chain links TRBV7-8 to TRBJ2-5; TRBD1 matches at 11 bases. The CDR3 consists of 15 residues. Germline-derived CDR1 and CDR2 are SGHVS and FQNEAQ. This chain's CDR3 is CASGPGQGVGETQYF. CDR3 DNA sequence: TGTGCGAGTGGACCGGGACAGGGGGTTGGGGAGACCCAGTACTTC.

The rearrangement links TRBV18 to TRBJ2-7; unclear D gene. Deletions cut 4 bases from V and 4 bases from J, with 11 bases between. The CDR3 is made up of 13 amino acids. CDR1 KGHSH and CDR2 LQKENI come from the germline V gene. The CDR3 spells CASSRSMGYEQYF. Written as DNA, the CDR3 is TGTGCCAGCTCACGGTCGATGGGATACGAGCAGTACTTC.

The chain uses TRBV28 and TRBJ2-5; D ambiguous. The V end lost 1 base, the J end lost 2 bases, and 5 bases lay between the germline ends. Germline-derived CDR1 and CDR2 are MDHEN and SYDVKM. The CDR3 has 13 amino acids. Here the CDR3 reads CASSLLVQETQYF. The CDR3 DNA reads TGTGCCAGCAGTTTATTGGTTCAAGAGACCCAGTACTTC.

The sample holds many counts of this clonotype. The V call is TRBV5-6, the J call TRBJ1-4; D is possibly TRBD1 (5 bases). Germline lookup yields CDR1 SGHDT and CDR2 YYEEEE. The CDR3 is 14 amino acids. Trimming removed 3 bases at V and 6 bases at J, with 12 bases between. The CDR3 region has the DNA TGTGCCAGCAGCTCCGGGACGGAGGATGAAAAACTGTTTTTT. Encoded protein: CASSSGTEDEKLFF.

This clonotype has a count of ten or more. The CDR3 reads CASSPQGGMNTEAFF. CDR3 coding DNA: TGCGCCAGCAGCCCCCAGGGGGGGATGAACACTGAAGCTTTCTTT. This chain connects TRBV4-3 to TRBJ1-1; 7 bases line up with TRBD1. With 4 bases clipped from V and 0 bases from J, the junction kept 5 bases outside the gene matches. The CDR3 is made up of 15 amino acids. Germline V gene sequence: CDR1 LGHNA, CDR2 YSLEER.

In this sample, this clonotype turned up many times. The CDR3 reads CASSPGALSSYEQYF. The CDR3 nucleotides are TGTGCCAGCAGCCCTGGGGCTCTTAGCTCCTACGAGCAGTACTTC. The gene calls are TRBV5-4 and TRBJ2-7, with a possible D match to TRBD1 (5 bases). Germline CDR1 SGHNT, CDR2 YYREEE (reference sequence). The CDR3 contains 15 residues. Trimming pared 4 bases from V and 0 bases from J, leaving 14 bases between. Looking up the rest from reference TRBV5-4 and TRBJ2-7 gives the full variable domain: ETGVTQSPTHLIKTRGQQVTLRCSSQSGHNTVSWYQQALGQGPQFIFQYYREEENGRGNFPPRFSGLQFPNYSSELNVNALELDDSALYLCASSPGALSSYEQYFGPGTRLTVT.

This clonotype was counted between two and nine times. The chain couples TRBV7-2 to TRBJ1-1; D is undetermined. V was cut by 3 bases and J by 3 bases, with 8 bases left in between. Germline CDR1 is SGHTA and CDR2 is FQGNSA. The CDR3 is made up of 13 amino acids. The CDR3 loop reads CASSFKGDTEAFF. In nucleotides, the CDR3 is TGTGCCAGCAGCTTTAAAGGCGACACTGAAGCTTTCTTT. The whole variable domain, remainder taken from reference TRBV7-2 and TRBJ1-1, is GAGVSQSPSNKVTEKGKDVELRCDPISGHTALYWYRQSLGQGLEFLIYFQGNSAPDKSGLPSDRFSAERTGGSVSTLTIQRTQQEDSAVYLCASSFKGDTEAFFGQGTRLTVV.

This clonotype came up many times. The rearrangement uses TRBV6-1 and TRBJ1-2; D unresolved. This CDR3 has 13 amino acids. With 7 bases removed from V and 2 bases from J, the gap between germline ends came to 11 bases. The V gene's germline CDR1 is MNHNS and CDR2 SASEGT. The CDR3 nucleotides are TGTGCCAGCAAGGCGGGCGGGAACTATGGCTACACCTTC. Translated: CASKAGGNYGYTF.

This clonotype appeared many times. This sequence joins TRBV5-5 and TRBJ1-1, with a tentative D call TRBD1 (6 bases). The ends were cut back, 0 bases at V and 1 base at J, with 10 bases in the middle. This CDR3 has 15 residues. Germline-derived CDR1 and CDR2 are SGHKS and YYEKEE (reference sequence). The DNA for the CDR3 is TGTGCCAGCAGCTTGGAGGACAGCTCGAACACTGAAGCTTTCTTT. Amino acids: CASSLEDSSNTEAFF.

At least ten counts were recorded for this clonotype. V and J are TRBV5-1 and TRBJ1-1, with 8 bases matching TRBD1. Germline assignment: CDR1 SGHRS and CDR2 YFSETQ. This CDR3 spans 15 amino acids. V was clipped by 1 base and J by 0 bases; unmatched bases: 2. The CDR3 DNA is TGCGCCAGCAGCTTGTCAGGGGGCATGAACACTGAAGCTTTCTTT. It specifies CASSLSGGMNTEAFF.

The gene calls are TRBV19 and TRBJ2-1; 9 nucleotides align to TRBD1. Unmatched junction bases numbered 14, after V lost 9 bases and J lost 2 bases. From germline, CDR1 is LNHDA and CDR2 SQIVND (reference sequence). CDR3 length: 17 residues. CDR3 sequence reads: CASRTGAKAGTYNEQFF. CDR3 nucleotide sequence: TGTGCCAGCAGGACAGGGGCTAAGGCAGGGACCTACAATGAGCAGTTCTTC.

This clonotype was detected a few times. This chain joins TRBV11-2 and TRBJ1-1; D remains unclear. Germline V gene sequence: CDR1 SGHAT, CDR2 FQNNGV. The CDR3 covers 13 residues. V lost 2 bases to trimming and J lost 8 bases, with 12 bases between them. In nucleotides, the CDR3 is TGTGCCAGCAGCTTATATCCTGCGGGCGAAGCTTTCTTT. Its translation: CASSLYPAGEAFF.

This clonotype was counted many times. The chain combines TRBV20-1 with TRBJ1-1; possibly TRBD1 for D (6 bases). Germline V gives CDR1 DFQATT, CDR2 SNEGSKA (reference sequence). With 1 base removed from V and 1 base from J, the gap between germline ends came to 13 bases. This CDR3 contains 15 residues. This chain's CDR3 is CSARAPGTPNTEAFF. CDR3 nucleotide sequence: TGCAGTGCTAGAGCCCCCGGGACACCGAACACTGAAGCTTTCTTT.

This clonotype showed up many times. V and J are TRBV28 and TRBJ2-2, with D unclear. The CDR3 is 13 amino acids. Trimming took off 3 bases at V and 7 bases at J, with 9 bases between the two ends. Germline V gives CDR1 MDHEN, CDR2 SYDVKM. The CDR3 DNA follows: TGTGCCAGCAGTTTTGGGCGGCTCGGGGAGCTGTTTTTT. This translates into CASSFGRLGELFF.